What follows describes a single T cell receptor beta chain. Its specific antigen is unknown. Nothing much larger sits one base from this clone, and base qualities are not available. These data come from a study of OX40 agonist ivuxolimab in advanced cancers. Context from the whole study: The costimulatory receptor OX40 (CD134) was targeted by ivuxolimab, a fully human IgG2 agonistic monoclonal antibody. Intravenous ivuxolimab was administered to patients every 2 weeks at six dose levels: 0.01, 0.1, 0.3, 1.5, 3 and 10 mg/kg. Among the approximately 50 dose-escalation patients, approximately 20 had hepatocellular carcinoma, roughly 15 melanoma, 9 renal cell carcinoma and 9 head and neck cancer. In the dose-escalation cohort, approximately 83% of patients were male, and the mean age was around 60 years with a range of about 20 to 79. Patients were allowed to have had prior anti-PD-1, anti-PD-L1 or anti-CTLA-4 therapy, and more than 30% of the dose-escalation patients had previously received checkpoint inhibitors. Three dose-escalation patients achieved partial responses, one with hepatocellular carcinoma and two with cutaneous melanoma. The point of sequencing TCRbeta in the periphery was to test whether ivuxolimab changed TCR sequence diversity and drove clonal T-cell expansion. The monotherapy dose-escalation portion (N ≈ 52 patients) of the phase I ivuxolimab trial is reported in the paper. Study-wide conclusions, independent of this receptor: Clonal expansion of both CD4+ and CD8+ blood T cells was observed from baseline to week 6 at doses 0.1 to 3.0 mg/kg. The antigen specificity of the clonally expanded peripheral T cells was not determined. In the 0.1-3.0 mg/kg groups, partial responders had among the lowest normalized peripheral clonal expansion, particularly in CD8+ T cells. Low levels of normalized T-cell clonal expansion were also seen in some nonresponding patients. After ivuxolimab, more expanded clones were found on average in CD8+ T cells than in CD4+ T cells.

Genomic DNA was extracted from sorted cells for sequencing of the TCRbeta CDR3 region. The immunoSEQ Assay was used to sequence the TCRbeta CDR3 regions. Held by TCRdb, this immuneACCESS table contains in-frame sequences only and omits some clones. Under half of the omission traces to an unresolved V gene where checked; the cause of the rest is unknown. Present in this sample are some 100,000 clones, roughly 90% of which were seen just once. 3% to 4% of the sample lies in the top ten. The junction shows trimming of 5 bases on V and 5 bases on J, plus 20 bases between the germline ends. The CDR3 sequence holds 15 residues, the cysteine and phenylalanine included. Here the CDR3 DNA is all that survives: 45 bases in frame from base 1. The germline V gene encodes CDR1 SGHNT and CDR2 YYREEE (reference sequence). Patients with a history of autoimmune disease or receiving systemic immunosuppression were excluded from the trial. Peripheral blood for TCR sequencing was collected from all dose cohorts at baseline, on cycle 4 day 1, and on cycle 7 day 1. The samples were drawn from a first-in-human, open-label, multicenter phase I dose-escalation trial of ivuxolimab. Adults with locally advanced or metastatic melanoma, renal cell, hepatocellular, or head and neck squamous cell carcinoma were enrolled in the trial. CD4+ and CD8+ T cells were sorted separately from peripheral blood before TCR sequencing.

This clonotype was obtained from an adult with an advanced solid tumor such as melanoma, head and neck, liver or kidney cancer. The chain couples TRBV5-4 to TRBJ2-7; the D assignment is uncertain and may be TRBD1 or TRBD2, with 5 bases supporting each. This sample comprised CD4+ or CD8+ T cells sorted from blood, obtained in a trial of the OX40 agonist ivuxolimab. The DNA sequence is TGTGCCAGCAGTATCATGGGACCCCGAGGACACGAGCAGTACTTC. Its protein reads: CASSIMGPRGHEQYF.